The sequence of this TCR beta chain was determined in a study of blood T cells in healthy people across ages. PBMCs were isolated at a quantity of at least 6.5 million per sample. Next came a second PCR, run for about 7 to 12 cycles, which used a sample-barcoded 5' primer along with a J-beta primer mix. TCRdb processed the 5' RACE reads anew with MiXCR; each CDR3 protein has one entry. The sample carries more than 650,000 distinct CDR3 sequences, 40% to 65% recorded once. Findings and limits, study-wide: Strong correlation was found linking TCR beta diversity to naive T cell percentage.

In regard to this clonotype: Its antigen is currently unknown.

The TCR was taken from a man aged 80 or over in good health. Sequencing was performed on blood.

The CDR3 DNA reads TGTGCCAGCAGCTCCCCCGAGCGGGGGGACAATGAGCAGTTCTTC. Translated: CASSSPERGDNEQFF. The chain has TRBV7-9 and TRBJ2-1, with TRBD2 matching over 9 bases. V gave up 4 bases and J gave up 5 bases; unmatched junction bases: 6. Germline values: CDR1 SEHNR, CDR2 FQNEAQ (reference sequence). The CDR3 spans 15 residues.